These 16 T cell receptor beta chains originate from one sample sequenced in a study of CD8 T cells in Susac syndrome. Random hexamers were used to reverse transcribe 0.5 to 1 ug of RNA. TCRdb re-called the immunoSEQ multiplex PCR reads with MiXCR, one entry per CDR3 protein. Of some 68,000 distinct CDR3 sequences listed, approximately 93% are singletons. Material for sequencing was CD4+ T cells from PBMCs. These receptor sequences come from a human donor with Susac syndrome.

Concerning this clonotype: Likely a read error: the CDR3 ends without its conserved phenylalanine or tryptophan. This sequence joins TRBV7-2 and TRBJ2-3; 7 bases agree with TRBD2. The CDR3 sequence is 16 residues long. Germline V gene lookup returns CDR1 SGHTA and CDR2 FQGNSA. V was clipped by 2 bases and J by 0 bases; unmatched bases: 5. This CDR3 is CASSLSSGASTDTQYS. The CDR3 bases are TGTGCCAGCAGCTTATCCAGCGGGGCCAGCACAGATACGCAGTATTCT.

Only one count was recorded for this clonotype. The chain recombines TRBV20-1 with TRBJ1-1; a possible D gene is TRBD1 (6 bases). The CDR3 runs to 14 residues. V gave up 5 bases and J gave up 1 base, with 14 bases separating them. Germline V lookup: CDR1 DFQATT, CDR2 SNEGSKA (reference sequence). As DNA, the CDR3 is TGCAGTGCTGGGGTAGCAGGGGCGAACACTGAAGCTTTCTTT. This gives the protein CSAGVAGANTEAFF.

The V gene is TRBV7-9, the J gene TRBJ2-7; tentatively, D is TRBD2 (7 bases). The germline V gene encodes CDR1 SEHNR and CDR2 FQNEAQ (reference sequence). The V end was cut by 2 bases, the J end by 3 bases, with 14 bases between. The CDR3 contains 15 residues. The CDR3 here is CASSLYAGASYEQYF. In DNA, the CDR3 is TGTGCCAGCAGCTTATACGCGGGGGCTAGCTACGAGCAGTACTTC.

V usage is TRBV29-1 and J usage is TRBJ1-1; 10 bases fit TRBD1. The germline CDR1 and CDR2 sequences are SQVTM and ANQGSEA. The CDR3 length is 15 residues. J lost 2 bases, V lost 6 bases, and 9 bases had no gene match. In DNA, the CDR3 is TGCAGCGTGTATAAGACAGGGGGCGCCAACACTGAAGCTTTCTTT. Translation: CSVYKTGGANTEAFF.

The chain joins TRBV2 to TRBJ2-5; D unresolved. CDR3 size: 15 residues. Trimming stripped 5 bases from V and 4 bases from J, with 17 bases between. CDR1 is SNHLY and CDR2 is FYNNEI in the germline V gene. The CDR3 DNA sequence: TGTGCCAGCAGTTTTGATATAGATAAGACAGAGACCCAGTACTTC. Protein sequence: CASSFDIDKTETQYF.

The chain carries TRBV3-1 and TRBJ1-6, with a weak D call TRBD1 (5 bases). Germline V gene data show CDR1 as LGHDT and CDR2 as YNNKEL (reference sequence). CDR3 size: 15 residues. V dropped 4 bases and J dropped 7 bases, with 14 bases sitting between them. This CDR3 is CASSLTGSMNSPLHF. The CDR3 DNA reads as TGTGCCAGCAGCCTTACAGGTTCGATGAATTCACCCCTCCACTTT.

The chain links TRBV5-4 to TRBJ2-5; 11 bases agree with TRBD2. The trim removed 3 bases at V and 0 bases at J, leaving 1 base unmatched. Germline V CDR1 and CDR2: SGHNT, YYREEE (reference sequence). This CDR3 is built from 15 residues. The CDR3: CASSSGLADQETQYF. Here the CDR3 DNA reads TGTGCCAGCAGCTCGGGACTAGCGGACCAAGAGACCCAGTACTTC. Supplemented by reference TRBV5-4 and TRBJ2-5, the full variable domain reads ETGVTQSPTHLIKTRGQQVTLRCSSQSGHNTVSWYQQALGQGPQFIFQYYREEENGRGNFPPRFSGLQFPNYSSELNVNALELDDSALYLCASSSGLADQETQYFGPGTRLLVL.

The rearrangement uses TRBV7-2 and TRBJ2-7; D is ambiguous. Germline V gene data show CDR1 as SGHTA and CDR2 as FQGNSA. Deletions cut 2 bases from V and 4 bases from J, with 3 bases between. The CDR3 runs to 11 residues. CDR3 sequence (DNA): TGTGCCAGCAGCTTAAAATACGAGCAGTACTTC. It encodes CASSLKYEQYF.

The chain employs TRBV19 and TRBJ2-1; either TRBD1 or TRBD2 may supply D (5 bases each). The V gene's germline CDR1 is LNHDA and CDR2 SQIVND (reference sequence). The V gene lost 5 bases and the J gene lost 7 bases, with 12 bases spanning the gap. CDR3 length: 13 residues. CDR3 protein: CASSPGLGNEQFF. The DNA of the CDR3 is TGTGCCAGTAGTCCGGGGCTGGGTAATGAGCAGTTCTTC.

The chain combines TRBV4-3 with TRBJ1-4; D perhaps matches TRBD1 (5 bases). There are 16 residues in the CDR3. Germline-derived CDR1 and CDR2 are LGHNA and YSLEER. The germline V and J ends were trimmed by 0 bases and 8 bases, with 16 bases remaining between them. The CDR3 spells CASSQERRGKSEKLFF. The CDR3 DNA reads as TGCGCCAGCAGCCAAGAAAGGAGGGGAAAGAGCGAAAAACTGTTTTTT.

The chain combines TRBV23-1 with TRBJ1-2; no definite D call. TRBV23-1 is noted as an ORF with a role that remains uncertain. The V gene lost 7 bases and the J gene lost 0 bases, with 12 bases spanning the gap. The CDR3 runs 14 residues. The CDR3 nucleotides read TGCGCCAGCACCCTAGACGGGCCTAACTATGGCTACACCTTC. Its protein is CASTLDGPNYGYTF.

The genes are TRBV2 and TRBJ1-4, with D tentatively TRBD1 (5 bases). Trimming stripped 9 bases from V and 7 bases from J, with 15 bases between. Germline V lookup: CDR1 SNHLY, CDR2 FYNNEI. CDR3 size: 13 residues. The CDR3 DNA is TGTGCCAGTGCGGGGGGATTATTTGAAAAACTGTTTTTT. It translates to CASAGGLFEKLFF.

This clonotype was counted a single time. V gene TRBV3-1 combines with J gene TRBJ1-5; no clear D. Germline V gene sequence: CDR1 LGHDT, CDR2 YNNKEL (reference sequence). V was cut by 2 bases and J by 4 bases, with 9 bases left in between. The CDR3 extends over 14 amino acids. The CDR3 DNA follows: TGTGCCAGCAGCCAAAGAGACAATAATCAGCCCCAGCATTTT. Its protein is CASSQRDNNQPQHF. Filled out from reference TRBV3-1 and TRBJ1-5, the complete variable domain reads DTAVSQTPKYLVTQMGNDKSIKCEQNLGHDTMYWYKQDSKKFLKIMFSYNNKELIINETVPNRFSPKSPDKAHLNLHINSLELGDSAVYFCASSQRDNNQPQHFGDGTRLSIL.

This clonotype was seen only once. The chain combines TRBV20-1 with TRBJ2-5; D is unclear. From germline, CDR1 is DFQATT and CDR2 SNEGSKA (reference sequence). This CDR3 region has 10 residues. The ends were cut back, 6 bases at V and 5 bases at J, with 7 bases in the middle. The CDR3 sequence: CSARRETQYF. In DNA form, the CDR3 reads TGCAGTGCCCGGCGTGAGACCCAGTACTTC.

This rearrangement joins TRBV13 to TRBJ1-1; D perhaps matches TRBD1 (5 bases). This CDR3 is 18 amino acids long. Trimming cost V 5 bases and J 4 bases, with 26 bases left between them. The germline gives CDR1 PRHDT, CDR2 FYEKMQ (reference sequence). This chain's CDR3 is CASSNIRAMGLRRTEAFF. The CDR3 DNA follows: TGTGCCAGCAGCAATATACGTGCCATGGGACTCCGACGCACTGAAGCTTTCTTT.

This clonotype came up once. The chain combines TRBV7-3 with TRBJ2-1, with D hard to call. Deletions cut 1 base from V and 0 bases from J, with 10 bases between. CDR1 and CDR2 (germline): SGHTA, FQGTGA. The length of the CDR3 is 16 residues. The CDR3: CASSLIAQSSYNEQFF. Written as DNA, the CDR3 is TGTGCCAGCAGCTTAATCGCGCAGAGCTCCTACAATGAGCAGTTCTTC.